Below, one TCR beta chain is given with its context. Its antigen is as yet unknown. Germline assignment: CDR1 LNHNV and CDR2 YYDKDF (reference sequence). CDR3 length: 17 amino acids. V gave up 5 bases and J gave up 1 base; unmatched junction bases: 8. This sample stems from a study of cytomegalovirus exposure and HLA in healthy donors. General observations from the study: Researchers reported in a later analysis that common viral pathogens appeared linked to several top clusters.

The PCR ran on 60 Vbeta and 13 Jbeta primers. This table comes from immunoSEQ multiplex PCR, and its TCRdb copy is limited to in-frame clones, with some not included. The sample consists of 40,000 or so clones, 85% to 95% of them appearing once. This receptor was identified in a woman younger than 30 in good health and CMV-seronegative. Input material: PBMCs. J is TRBJ2-7 and V is TRBV15; 13 bases match TRBD2. DNA for the CDR3: TGTGCCACCAGCGGCCGGACTAGCGGGAGATTGTCCTACGAGCAGTACTTC. This translates into CATSGRTSGRLSYEQYF.